This TCR beta chain came from a study of beta chain features in type 1 diabetes. General study points: TCRB CDR3s were moderately but significantly shorter in Type 1 diabetes patients in all four CD4+ subsets.

Trimming cost V 0 bases and J 8 bases, with 16 bases left between them. CDR3 length: 15 residues. Germline V lookup: CDR1 MNHEY, CDR2 SVGAGI. Expressed TCRB transcripts were sequenced because the entire RNA isolate underwent reverse transcription. The assay was immunoSEQ multiplex PCR, and TCRdb's table has in-frame clones only and misses some. The sample has 200,000 to 300,000 clones; just over 20% are singletons. By way of CD45RO/CCR7/CD25/CD127/CD95/CD27, the CD4+ regulatory, stem cell-like memory, central memory and naive cells were sorted. Every sorted population was more than 98% pure. This clone was seen a handful of times. Its target is not known.

V usage is TRBV6-5 and J usage is TRBJ1-2; weak D call: TRBD1 (6 bases). The clonotype comes from a woman aged 40 to 50 with type 1 diabetes. Sequences were obtained from naive CD4+ T cells from blood. This chain's CDR3 is CASSYSSGTQSGYTF. The CDR3, as DNA: TGTGCCAGCAGTTACTCGTCCGGGACACAGTCGGGCTACACCTTC.